These T cell receptor beta chains were read from a single sample in a study of blood T cell repertoires in COVID-19. The method was immunoSEQ multiplex PCR; TCRdb's version includes in-frame clones alone and lacks a portion of them. The sample lists some 150,000 clones; roughly 89% were seen once. Specimen: peripheral blood. These receptors came from a woman in her sixties or seventies who had recovered from COVID-19. Each CDR3 is given with its conserved first and last residue. Each record gives: D gene, clone size, V gene, J gene, CDR3 DNA, CDR3 protein. D genes are given only for firm matches. Some rows mark clone size as missing; the rest say once, few, many or name a class of expanded clone.

>TRBD2|-|TRBV5-4|TRBJ2-3
TGTGCCAGCAGCTTGAGGAGTGGCGGGGGGACAGATACGCAGTATTTT
CASSLRSGGGTDTQYF
>-|-|TRBV15|TRBJ2-3
TGTGCCACCAGCAGAGAACAACAGGGCGCAGATACGCAGTATTTT
CATSREQQGADTQYF
>TRBD1|-|TRBV9|TRBJ2-3
TGTGCCAGCAGCGTAGGACAGGGTCAGGATACGCAGTATTTT
CASSVGQGQDTQYF
>TRBD2|-|TRBV5-4|TRBJ2-7
TGTGCCAGCAGCCCGGGGGGGCGCAGCTACGAGCAGTACTTC
CASSPGGRSYEQYF
>-|-|TRBV5-4|TRBJ1-3
TGTGCCAGCAGCTTGGCCCTCGGAAACACCATATATTTT
CASSLALGNTIYF
>-|once|TRBV4-3|TRBJ1-1
TGCGCCAGCAGCCAAGATGGGCACTTGAACACTGAAGCTTTCTTT
CASSQDGHLNTEAFF
>-|-|TRBV11-2|TRBJ2-3
TGTGCCAGCAGCTTTCTATTGGACAGTTGGATGGATACGCAGTATTTT
CASSFLLDSWMDTQYF
>-|once|TRBV5-1|TRBJ1-4
TGCGCCAGCAGCCTGACGGGGGGCGGCATAGAAAAACTGTTTTTT
CASSLTGGGIEKLFF
>-|-|TRBV3-1/TRBV3-2|TRBJ2-5
TGTGCCAGCAGCCAAGGTCCTAGGGAGACCCAGTACTTC
CASSQGPRETQYF
>-|few|TRBV6-5|TRBJ1-1
TGTGCCAGCAGCCTTCGGGGGGCATACACTGAAGCTTTCTTT
CASSLRGAYTEAFF
>-|-|TRBV28|TRBJ2-1
TGTGCCAGTATAGGGAGGGGGGGAGTTGGTGAGCAGTTCTTC
CASIGRGGVGEQFF
>TRBD1|once|TRBV2|TRBJ2-7
TGTGCCAGCATGGCCCCGGGACAGGCTGCGTACGAGCAGTACTTC
CASMAPGQAAYEQYF
>TRBD2|-|TRBV20-1|TRBJ2-5
TGCAGTGCTAGTTTGGTGGGACTACAAGAGACCCAGTACTTC
CSASLVGLQETQYF
>-|-|TRBV6-5|TRBJ2-5
TGTGCCAGCAGTCCTTACAGGGGACTGGTGGAGACCCAGTACTTC
CASSPYRGLVETQYF
>TRBD2|-|TRBV12-3/TRBV12-4|TRBJ2-5
TGTGCCAGCACCACTAGCGCGGAGACCCAGTACTTC
CASTTSAETQYF
>-|-|TRBV2|TRBJ1-3
TGTGCCGGTGGGAGAGGAAACACCATATATTTT
CAGGRGNTIYF
>-|-|TRBV19|TRBJ2-2
TGTGCCAGTACCCAAAGGGGTTTTCAGGCCGGGGAGCTGTTTTTT
CASTQRGFQAGELFF
>TRBD2|-|TRBV7-9|TRBJ2-7
TGTGCCAGCAGCTTACCTAGCGGGGTTCCCTACGAGCAGTACTTC
CASSLPSGVPYEQYF
>TRBD2|-|TRBV5-5|TRBJ2-5
TGTGCCAGCAGCTTGGCACGGGGCCTATTACGGTCTTGGCGGGGGGAGACCCAGTACTTC
CASSLARGLLRSWRGETQYF
>TRBD2|-|TRBV19|TRBJ2-5
TGTGCCAGTAGTATAGGACTAGCGGGCCAAGAGACCCAGTACTTC
CASSIGLAGQETQYF
>TRBD1|-|TRBV4-2|TRBJ2-3
TGTGCCAGCAGCCAATTACAGGGGTCTACTAGCACAGATACGCAGTATTTT
CASSQLQGSTSTDTQYF
>-|-|TRBV6-5|TRBJ1-2
TGTGCCAGCAGTTACGCAGTAGAGGACTATGGCTACACCTTC
CASSYAVEDYGYTF
>TRBD1|-|TRBV28|TRBJ1-1
TGTGCCAGCAGTTCGGGGGACAGTGAAGCTTTCTTT
CASSSGDSEAFF
>TRBD1|-|TRBV24-1|TRBJ1-4
TGTGCCTCGCAACAGGGGTTTGGTGAAAAACTGTTTTTT
CASQQGFGEKLFF